Below, 25 T cell receptor beta chains from the same sample are listed, as sequenced in a study of blood T cell repertoires in COVID-19. The repertoire was sequenced with immunoSEQ multiplex PCR; TCRdb's copy has only in-frame clones and lacks some. Here the sample spans more than 250,000 clones, approximately 88% being singletons. Sequencing used peripheral blood. Receptors were obtained from a man younger than 35 who had recovered from COVID-19.

This clone was picked up one time. The gene calls are TRBV4-2 and TRBJ2-5, with a possible D match to TRBD2 (6 bases). This CDR3 is built from 15 residues. V was shortened by 1 base and J by 3 bases, with 12 bases between the two germline ends. Germline-derived CDR1 and CDR2 are LGHNA and YNFKEQ. The CDR3 protein is CASSQGRKREETQYF. The CDR3 DNA follows: TGTGCCAGCAGCCAAGGTCGTAAGCGGGAAGAGACCCAGTACTTC.

In its sample, this clone was seen once. V and J are TRBV2 and TRBJ2-1, with D perhaps TRBD1 (6 bases). There are 13 residues in the CDR3. Germline loops: CDR1 SNHLY, CDR2 FYNNEI. Trimming took off 8 bases at V and 5 bases at J, with 13 bases between the two ends. The CDR3 DNA sequence: TGTGCCAGCGCAAAAACAGGGAACAATGAGCAGTTCTTC. Translating gives CASAKTGNNEQFF.

CDR3 in DNA: TGTGCCAGCAGCCCAGGGGGTTCGGCAGGGTACGAGCAGTACTTC. As protein: CASSPGGSAGYEQYF. The chain couples TRBV7-2 to TRBJ2-7, with TRBD1 matching over 7 bases. V shed 5 bases and J 4 bases; nucleotides not matched to a gene: 11. CDR1 and CDR2 from the germline V gene are SGHTA and FQGNSA. The CDR3 consists of 15 residues.

The chain employs TRBV5-6 and TRBJ2-3, with TRBD2 matching 8 bases. V shed 1 base and J 2 bases; nucleotides not matched to a gene: 12. Germline CDR1 SGHDT, CDR2 YYEEEE. The CDR3 runs 18 residues. CDR3 sequence: CASSLWTSLAGATDTQYF. CDR3 DNA: TGTGCCAGCAGCTTGTGGACTAGCCTGGCAGGGGCCACAGATACGCAGTATTTT.

The chain links TRBV7-2 to TRBJ2-2; 11 bases agree with TRBD2. Germline V gives CDR1 SGHTA, CDR2 FQGNSA. The V segment lost 2 bases and the J segment 7 bases; nucleotides outside the gene matches: 3. The CDR3 is made up of 15 amino acids. The CDR3 DNA reads as TGTGCCAGCAGCTTAACTAGCGGGGGAGGCGGGGAGCTGTTTTTT. It yields the protein CASSLTSGGGGELFF.

V usage is TRBV7-2 and J usage is TRBJ1-5; TRBD1 aligns across 9 bases. This CDR3 is built from 15 residues. Germline CDR1 reads SGHTA; CDR2 reads FQGNSA. V lost 6 bases to trimming and J lost 3 bases; unmatched junction nucleotides: 6. The DNA of the CDR3 is TGTGCCAGCAGACTAGGGACAGGGACCAATCAGCCCCAGCATTTT. It encodes CASRLGTGTNQPQHF.

The chain recombines TRBV19 with TRBJ1-2; 8 bases agree with TRBD1. Trimming removed 3 bases from V and 4 bases from J; junction bases left unmatched: 13. There are 17 residues in the CDR3. CDR1 and CDR2 from the germline V gene are LNHDA and SQIVND (reference sequence). CDR3 bases: TGTGCCAGTAGTATTAGGATCCCGACAGGGGCAGGCTATGGCTACACCTTC. This codes for CASSIRIPTGAGYGYTF.

This chain connects TRBV7-8 to TRBJ2-7; possible D gene TRBD2, 6 bases. The CDR3 loop spans 14 amino acids. V lost 6 bases, J lost 3 bases, and 15 bases lay in between. Germline assignment: CDR1 SGHVS and CDR2 FQNEAQ. CDR3 loop: CASSSRRDGYEQYF. In DNA form, the CDR3 reads TGTGCCAGCAGTAGCCGGAGGGACGGCTACGAGCAGTACTTC. Full variable domain (missing parts from reference TRBV7-8 and TRBJ2-7): GAGVSQSPRYKVAKRGQDVALRCDPISGHVSLFWYQQALGQGPEFLTYFQNEAQLDKSGLPSDRFFAERPEGSVSTLKIQRTQQEDSAVYLCASSSRRDGYEQYFGPGTRLTVT.

The V and J genes are TRBV7-9 and TRBJ1-5; D gene ambiguous. V was shortened by 2 bases and J by 7 bases, with 6 bases between the two germline ends. The CDR3 length is 12 residues. Germline V gene sequence: CDR1 SEHNR, CDR2 FQNEAQ (reference sequence). DNA of the CDR3: TGTGCCAGCAGCTTAACAGCCCAGCCCCAGCATTTT. Translated: CASSLTAQPQHF.

This clone was picked up a small number of times. This rearrangement joins TRBV18 to TRBJ1-1; the D is unclear. The CDR3 runs to 13 residues. CDR1 is KGHSH, CDR2 LQKENI, per germline. V lost 6 bases and J lost 1, with 9 bases in between. In DNA, the CDR3 is TGTGCCAGCTCCCAGGATGAGAACACTGAAGCTTTCTTT. Translating gives CASSQDENTEAFF.

V and J are TRBV30 and TRBJ2-2, with a tentative D call TRBD2 (6 bases). Germline-derived CDR1 and CDR2 are GTSNPN and SVGIG (reference sequence). Trimming took 0 bases from V and 7 from J, leaving 12 bases between them. This CDR3 is 14 amino acids long. CDR3 in amino acids: CAWSVQGGVGELFF. The CDR3 DNA follows: TGTGCCTGGAGTGTACAAGGAGGGGTCGGGGAGCTGTTTTTT.

The chain carries TRBV7-3 and TRBJ2-2; 10 bases are a match to TRBD2. The V segment lost 4 bases and the J segment 4 bases; nucleotides outside the gene matches: 6. Germline CDR1 reads SGHTA; CDR2 reads FQGTGA. There are 16 residues in the CDR3. The CDR3 DNA is TGTGCCAGCAGCTCTTTAGCGGGAGGCCTCACCGGGGAGCTGTTTTTT. This translates into CASSSLAGGLTGELFF.

This chain uses TRBV2 with TRBJ1-6; 7 nucleotides line up with TRBD1. Germline V CDR1 and CDR2: SNHLY, FYNNEI. The CDR3 contains 14 residues. The trim removed 7 bases at V and 0 bases at J, leaving 0 bases unmatched. CDR3 sequence (DNA): TGTGCCAGCACAGGGGGCTCCTATAATTCACCCCTCCACTTT. Translating gives CASTGGSYNSPLHF.

This clone was observed once. V and J are TRBV5-4 and TRBJ1-1, with 7 positions matching TRBD1. CDR1 is SGHNT, CDR2 YYREEE, per germline (reference sequence). Germline trimming cut 4 bases from V and 0 bases from J; bases unmatched to any gene: 6. The CDR3 runs 15 residues. The DNA of the CDR3 is TGTGCCAGCAGCGTACAGGGGATCATGAACACTGAAGCTTTCTTT. This sequence encodes CASSVQGIMNTEAFF.

This chain uses TRBV11-2 with TRBJ2-5, with 10 bases identical to TRBD1. The ends lost 5 bases at V and 5 bases at J; junction bases unmatched: 8. Germline lookup yields CDR1 SGHAT and CDR2 FQNNGV. The CDR3 has 15 residues. This CDR3 is CASSIPGQGMETQYF. In nucleotides, the CDR3 is TGTGCCAGCAGCATACCGGGACAGGGGATGGAGACCCAGTACTTC. The whole variable domain, remainder taken from reference TRBV11-2 and TRBJ2-5, is EAGVAQSPRYKIIEKRQSVAFWCNPISGHATLYWYQQILGQGPKLLIQFQNNGVVDDSQLPKDRFSAERLKGVDSTLKIQPAKLEDSAVYLCASSIPGQGMETQYFGPGTRLLVL.

This chain uses TRBV3-1 (or the pseudogene TRBV3-2) with TRBJ1-2, with 8 bases identical to TRBD1. V lost 2 bases and J lost 4; bases outside the gene matches: 6. Germline V gene sequence: CDR1 LGHDT, CDR2 YNNKEL (reference sequence). This CDR3 spans 15 amino acids. CDR3 nucleotides: TGTGCCAGCAGCCAAAGACAGGGGCGCCCCTATGGCTACACCTTC. Its translation: CASSQRQGRPYGYTF.

This clone was counted a single time. The gene calls are TRBV12-3 or TRBV12-4 and TRBJ2-7; maybe TRBD1 (5 bases). With 6 bases removed from V and 1 base from J, the gap between germline ends came to 10 bases. This CDR3 comprises 13 residues. The CDR3 sequence is CASSPGASYEQYF. CDR3 coding DNA: TGTGCCAGCAGCCCTGGGGCTTCCTACGAGCAGTACTTC.

The V and J genes are TRBV19 and TRBJ1-2; 9 bases match TRBD1. Looked up from germline, CDR1 is LNHDA and CDR2 is SQIVND (reference sequence). The CDR3 totals 16 residues. V shed 4 bases, J shed 7 bases, and the junction held 13 bases outside the gene matches. The CDR3 coding sequence is TGTGCCAGTAGTAATAATCGACAGGGGGGCGTCGGTGGCTACACCTTC. This codes for CASSNNRQGGVGGYTF.

V and J are TRBV6-5 and TRBJ1-6, with 10 bases matching TRBD1. J was trimmed by 10 bases and V by 4 bases; bases with no gene match: 10. CDR3 length: 16 residues. Germline loops: CDR1 MNHEY, CDR2 SVGAGI. CDR3 protein: CASSSQGTGVYSPLHF. The CDR3, as DNA: TGTGCCAGCAGTTCCCAAGGGACAGGGGTTTACTCACCCCTCCACTTT.

The chain joins TRBV29-1 to TRBJ2-1; 9 bases align to TRBD1. This CDR3 has 14 amino acids. Germline V gene data show CDR1 as SQVTM and CDR2 as ANQGSEA. J gave up 13 bases and V 1 base, and 11 bases lay outside the gene matches. CDR3 amino acids: CSVEGGQGIAPQFF. CDR3 coding DNA: TGCAGCGTTGAAGGGGGACAGGGAATCGCCCCTCAGTTCTTC.

The gene calls are TRBV4-1 and TRBJ2-3; 9 bases fit TRBD2. The CDR3 sequence is 17 residues long. Germline assignment: CDR1 MGHRA and CDR2 YSYEKL. Germline trimming cut 0 bases from V and 0 bases from J; bases unmatched to any gene: 4. CDR3 in amino acids: CASSQDETSGSTDTQYF. CDR3 nucleotide sequence: TGCGCCAGCAGCCAAGACGAAACTAGCGGGAGCACAGATACGCAGTATTTT.

The rearrangement uses TRBV15 and TRBJ2-5; possible D gene TRBD2, 5 bases. This CDR3 region has 16 residues. Looked up from germline, CDR1 is LNHNV and CDR2 is YYDKDF (reference sequence). Trimming removed 2 bases at V and 2 bases at J, with 15 bases between. CDR3 coding DNA: TGTGCCACCAGCAGACAGATGAGGGCAGTTCAAGAGACCCAGTACTTC. This codes for CATSRQMRAVQETQYF.

The J gene is TRBJ1-2, the V gene TRBV5-1, with 7 bases aligning to TRBD1. The CDR3 is 15 residues long. J lost 4 bases, V lost 0 bases, and 6 bases had no gene match. Germline values: CDR1 SGHRS, CDR2 YFSETQ. CDR3 sequence (DNA): TGCGCCAGCAGCTTGGTCCAGGGGGGAAGCTATGGCTACACCTTC. It is translated as CASSLVQGGSYGYTF.

This sequence joins TRBV7-6 and TRBJ2-7; 8 bases are shared with TRBD2. The CDR3 length is 17 residues. Germline CDR1 is SGHVS and CDR2 is FNYEAQ. Trimming took 1 base from V and 6 from J; bases not matched to a gene: 14. The CDR3 bases are TGTGCCAGCAGCTTAGTCCCCTTCGCGGGAGGTCGGGTCGAGCAGTACTTC. This gives the protein CASSLVPFAGGRVEQYF.

The V and J genes are TRBV14 and TRBJ1-1, with D possibly matching TRBD1 (5 bases). Germline CDR1 is SGHDN and CDR2 is FVKESK. V was cut by 7 bases and J by 3 bases, with 12 bases left in between. This CDR3 region has 13 residues. In DNA form, the CDR3 reads TGTGCCAGCACGTTCGGGGGAGACACTGAAGCTTTCTTT. It specifies CASTFGGDTEAFF. The variable domain in full, completed from reference TRBV14 and TRBJ1-1, reads EAGVTQFPSHSVIEKGQTVTLRCDPISGHDNLYWYRRVMGKEIKFLLHFVKESKQDESGMPNNRFLAERTGGTYSTLKVQPAELEDSGVYFCASTFGGDTEAFFGQGTRLTVV.